This entry features one T cell receptor (beta chain) sequence. Its target is not known. With survey level as its setting, the immunoSEQ assay was v3.0. Sequenced by immunoSEQ multiplex PCR; TCRdb stores in-frame clones only, minus some. The table lists about 44,000 clones, roughly 95% of them singletons. This entry is derived from a study of long-term antiretroviral therapy in people with HIV. General study points: Whichever time point was examined, clones expanded before ART dominated the repertoire. Repertoires in HIV (unlike those of controls) had narrower CDR3 length ranges.

A minimum of one pre-ART and two post-ART PBMC samples existed for each donor. V lost 3 bases to trimming and J lost 0 bases; unmatched junction nucleotides: 3. This CDR3 is 16 amino acids long. CDR1 and CDR2 from the germline V gene are ENHRY and SYGVKD. The sample was unsorted PBMCs, taken 3.7 years after starting antiretroviral therapy. The rearrangement uses TRBV10-3 and TRBJ2-2, with 8 nucleotides matching TRBD1. The sequence was collected from a woman in her 50s with HIV. DNA for the CDR3: TGTGCCATCAGTGACCCGGACAGGGCGAACACCGGGGAGCTGTTTTTT. It is translated as CAISDPDRANTGELFF.